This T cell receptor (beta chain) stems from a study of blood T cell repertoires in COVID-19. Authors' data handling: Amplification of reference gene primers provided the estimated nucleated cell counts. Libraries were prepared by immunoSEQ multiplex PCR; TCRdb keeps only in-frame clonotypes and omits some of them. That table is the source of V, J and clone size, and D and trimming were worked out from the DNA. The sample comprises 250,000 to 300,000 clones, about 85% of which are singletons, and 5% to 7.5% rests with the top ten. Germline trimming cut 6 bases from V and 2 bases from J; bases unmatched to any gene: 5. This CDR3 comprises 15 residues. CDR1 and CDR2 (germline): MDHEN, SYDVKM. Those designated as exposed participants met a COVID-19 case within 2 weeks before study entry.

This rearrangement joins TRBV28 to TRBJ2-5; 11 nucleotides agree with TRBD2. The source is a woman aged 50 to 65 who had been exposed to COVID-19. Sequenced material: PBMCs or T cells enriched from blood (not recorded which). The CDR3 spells CASSALAGGQETQYF. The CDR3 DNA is TGTGCCAGCAGCGCCCTAGCGGGGGGACAAGAGACCCAGTACTTC.